This T cell receptor beta chain was sequenced in a study of T cell repertoires in cytomegalovirus infection. The CDR3 extends over 14 amino acids. With 2 bases removed from V and 3 bases from J, the gap between germline ends came to 11 bases. Germline V CDR1 and CDR2: DFQATT, SNEGSKA (reference sequence). This clonotype has more than one count but fewer than ten. The antigen is unknown. TCRdb redid the calling of the reads with MiXCR, one entry per CDR3 protein. The sample gives 640,000 or so distinct CDR3 sequences, 30% to 40% of which show up once; 15% to 20% is in the top ten. This chain links TRBV20-1 with TRBJ1-5; D not resolved. This sequence originates from a human donor in good health (CMV status not recorded). Some clones in this sample may be carry-over from other donors' samples. This material consisted of cultured PBMCs, taken from culture after CMV antigen stimulation. The CDR3 loop is CSARPVDINQPQHF. CDR3 sequence (DNA): TGCAGTGCTAGACCAGTCGATATCAATCAGCCCCAGCATTTT.